These T cell receptor beta chains were read from a single sample in a study of T-cell memory formation after mild COVID-19. TCRdb reprocessed the 5' RACE reads via MiXCR and lists one record per CDR3 protein. This table holds about 240,000 distinct CDR3 sequences, roughly 9.4% found once. The sequencing sample was made of PBMCs or a T cell subset sorted from them (not recorded which). All receptors derive from a man between 18 and 29 years old who had mild COVID-19 (a few samples of this study predate the infection). Cell type and time point are not known. Both conserved end residues are part of each CDR3. A D gene is named only where the DNA matches it firmly. Only some rows state a clone size, as once, few, many or a class for expanded clones.

V: TRBV7-9
D: .
J: TRBJ2-1
size: few
DNA: TGTGCCGCGGGACGGCTAGACAATGAGCAGTTCTTC
CDR3: CAAGRLDNEQFF

V: TRBV7-2
D: TRBD1
J: TRBJ1-4
size: few
DNA: TGTGCCAGCAGCCCAGGACAGGGGGGAAAACTGTTTTTT
CDR3: CASSPGQGGKLFF

V: TRBV27
D: TRBD2
J: TRBJ2-1
size: .
DNA: TGTGCCAGCAGTCTCTCAGCGGGGAACTACAATGAGCAGTTCTTC
CDR3: CASSLSAGNYNEQFF

V: TRBV10-1
D: TRBD2
J: TRBJ2-2
size: .
DNA: TGCGCCAGCAGTGAACATCTAGCGGGGGGGCCGGCCGGGGAGCTGTTTTTT
CDR3: CASSEHLAGGPAGELFF

V: TRBV29-1
D: .
J: TRBJ2-1
size: .
DNA: TGCAGCGTTGGACAGCCGTACAATGAGCAGTTCTTC
CDR3: CSVGQPYNEQFF

V: TRBV3-1
D: .
J: TRBJ2-5
size: many
DNA: TGTGCCAGCAGCCCCGTTATTACTCCCCAAGAGACCCAGTACTTC
CDR3: CASSPVITPQETQYF

V: TRBV7-6
D: TRBD1
J: TRBJ2-5
size: .
DNA: TGTGCCAGCAGCAGGTCAGGGGGCGGGACGACCCAGTACTTC
CDR3: CASSRSGGGTTQYF

V: TRBV10-3
D: .
J: TRBJ2-7
size: few
DNA: TGTGCCATCAGTGACCCTCTGGGCAGGGTCATGTACGAGCAGTACTTC
CDR3: CAISDPLGRVMYEQYF

V: TRBV29-1
D: .
J: TRBJ1-1
size: few
DNA: TGCAGCATTTCGGAAGTCCGAGCTTTCTTT
CDR3: CSISEVRAFF

V: TRBV5-1
D: .
J: TRBJ2-5
size: .
DNA: TGCGCCAGCAGCTTGGCCGTATTAACGGAAGAGACCCAGTACTTC
CDR3: CASSLAVLTEETQYF

V: TRBV9
D: TRBD1
J: TRBJ1-6
size: few
DNA: TGTGCCAGCAGCCCACACGGGCGGGCAGGGGGATTTTCACCCCTCCACTTT
CDR3: CASSPHGRAGGFSPLHF

V: TRBV12-3/TRBV12-4
D: .
J: TRBJ2-3
size: few
DNA: TGTGCCAGCAGCCGATTGAGCACAGATACGCAGTATTTT
CDR3: CASSRLSTDTQYF

V: TRBV5-1
D: TRBD1
J: TRBJ2-5
size: many
DNA: TGCGCCAGCAGCGAAGGGACAGGGGCGGCAGAGACCCAGTACTTC
CDR3: CASSEGTGAAETQYF